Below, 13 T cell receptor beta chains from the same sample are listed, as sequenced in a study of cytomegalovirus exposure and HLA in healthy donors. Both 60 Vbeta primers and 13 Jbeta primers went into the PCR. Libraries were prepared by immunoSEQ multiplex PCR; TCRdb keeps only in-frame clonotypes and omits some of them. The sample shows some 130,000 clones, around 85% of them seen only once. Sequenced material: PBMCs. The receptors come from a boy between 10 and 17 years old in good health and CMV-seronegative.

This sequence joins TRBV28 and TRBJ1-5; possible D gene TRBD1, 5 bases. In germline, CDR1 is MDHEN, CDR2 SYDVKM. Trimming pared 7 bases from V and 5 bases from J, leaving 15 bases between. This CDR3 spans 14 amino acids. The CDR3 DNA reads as TGTGCCAGCAAATTGGGGGGGTTAGATCAGCCCCAGCATTTT. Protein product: CASKLGGLDQPQHF. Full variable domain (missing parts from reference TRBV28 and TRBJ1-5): DVKVTQSSRYLVKRTGEKVFLECVQDMDHENMFWYRQDPGLGLRLIYFSYDVKMKEKGDIPEGYSVSREKKERFSLILESASTNQTSMYLCASKLGGLDQPQHFGDGTRLSIL.

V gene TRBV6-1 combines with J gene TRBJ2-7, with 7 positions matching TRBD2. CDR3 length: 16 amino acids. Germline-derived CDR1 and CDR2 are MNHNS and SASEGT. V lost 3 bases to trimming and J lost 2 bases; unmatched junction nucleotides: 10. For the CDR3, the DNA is TGTGCCAGCAGTGAGGGGCTAGCGGCCGTTACCTACGAGCAGTACTTC. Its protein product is CASSEGLAAVTYEQYF.

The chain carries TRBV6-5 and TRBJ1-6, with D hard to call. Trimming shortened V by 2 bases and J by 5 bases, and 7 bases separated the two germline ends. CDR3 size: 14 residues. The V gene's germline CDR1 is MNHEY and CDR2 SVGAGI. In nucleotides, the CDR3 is TGTGCCAGCAGTTACGTACTCAATAATTCACCCCTCCACTTT. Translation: CASSYVLNNSPLHF.

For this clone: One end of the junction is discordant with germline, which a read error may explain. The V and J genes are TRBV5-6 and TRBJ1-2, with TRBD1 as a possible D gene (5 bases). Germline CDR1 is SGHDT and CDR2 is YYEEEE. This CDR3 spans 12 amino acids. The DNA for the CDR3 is TGTGCCAGCGGGTCGGGGGGGTATGGCTACCCCTTC. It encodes CASGSGGYGYPF.

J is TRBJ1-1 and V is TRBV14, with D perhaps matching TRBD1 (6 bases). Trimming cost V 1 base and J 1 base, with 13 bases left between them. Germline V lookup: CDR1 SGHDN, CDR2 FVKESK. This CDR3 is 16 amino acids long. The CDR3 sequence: CASSQVAGGTNTEAFF. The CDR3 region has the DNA TGTGCCAGCAGCCAAGTAGCTGGGGGCACGAACACTGAAGCTTTCTTT.

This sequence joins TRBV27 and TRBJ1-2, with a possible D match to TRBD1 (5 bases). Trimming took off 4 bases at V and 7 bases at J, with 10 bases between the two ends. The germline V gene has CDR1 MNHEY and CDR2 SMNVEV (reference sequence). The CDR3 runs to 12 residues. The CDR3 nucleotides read TGTGCCAGCAGTTCCCTAACAGGTGGCTACACCTTC. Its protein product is CASSSLTGGYTF.

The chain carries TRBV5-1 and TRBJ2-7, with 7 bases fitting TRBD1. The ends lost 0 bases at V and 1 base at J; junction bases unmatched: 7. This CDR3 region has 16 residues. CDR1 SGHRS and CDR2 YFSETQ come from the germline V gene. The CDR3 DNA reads TGCGCCAGCAGCTTGGGGGAAGTGGACAGGTCCTACGAGCAGTACTTC. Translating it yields CASSLGEVDRSYEQYF. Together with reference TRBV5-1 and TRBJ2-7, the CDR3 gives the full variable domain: KAGVTQTPRYLIKTRGQQVTLSCSPISGHRSVSWYQQTPGQGLQFLFEYFSETQRNKGNFPGRFSGRQFSNSRSEMNVSTLELGDSALYLCASSLGEVDRSYEQYFGPGTRLTVT.

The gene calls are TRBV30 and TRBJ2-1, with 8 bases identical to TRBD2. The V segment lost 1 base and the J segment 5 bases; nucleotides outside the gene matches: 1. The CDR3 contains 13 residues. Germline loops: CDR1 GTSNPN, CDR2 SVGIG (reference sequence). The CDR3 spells CAWSASGHNEQFF. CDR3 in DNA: TGTGCCTGGAGTGCTAGCGGGCACAATGAGCAGTTCTTC.

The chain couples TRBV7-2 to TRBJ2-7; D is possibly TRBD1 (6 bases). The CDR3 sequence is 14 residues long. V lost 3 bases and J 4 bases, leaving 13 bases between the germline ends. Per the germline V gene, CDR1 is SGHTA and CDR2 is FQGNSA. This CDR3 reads CASSLGAGAYEQYF. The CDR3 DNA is TGTGCCAGCAGCTTGGGGGCAGGGGCTTACGAGCAGTACTTC.

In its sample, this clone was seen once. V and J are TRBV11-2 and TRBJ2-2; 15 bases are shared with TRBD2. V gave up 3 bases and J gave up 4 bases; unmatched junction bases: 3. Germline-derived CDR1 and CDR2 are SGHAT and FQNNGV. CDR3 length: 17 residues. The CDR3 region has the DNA TGTGCCAGCAGCTTCCCGGGACTAGCGGGGGGCACCGGGGAGCTGTTTTTT. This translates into CASSFPGLAGGTGELFF.

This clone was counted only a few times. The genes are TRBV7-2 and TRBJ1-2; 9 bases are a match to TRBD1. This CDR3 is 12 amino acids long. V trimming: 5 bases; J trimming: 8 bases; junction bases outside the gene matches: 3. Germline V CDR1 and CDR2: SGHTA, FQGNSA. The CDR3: CASSRTGEGYTF. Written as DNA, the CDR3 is TGTGCCAGCAGCCGGACAGGGGAAGGCTACACCTTC.

The CDR3 loop is CASSESSGQGLLAYNEQFF. Written as DNA, the CDR3 is TGCGCCAGCAGTGAGTCGTCAGGACAGGGGCTTTTAGCCTACAATGAGCAGTTCTTC. The J gene is TRBJ2-1, the V gene TRBV10-1, with TRBD1 identical over 9 bases. This CDR3 is built from 19 residues. J gave up 2 bases and V 0 bases, and 11 bases lay outside the gene matches. The germline V gene has CDR1 WNHNN and CDR2 SYGVQD (reference sequence).

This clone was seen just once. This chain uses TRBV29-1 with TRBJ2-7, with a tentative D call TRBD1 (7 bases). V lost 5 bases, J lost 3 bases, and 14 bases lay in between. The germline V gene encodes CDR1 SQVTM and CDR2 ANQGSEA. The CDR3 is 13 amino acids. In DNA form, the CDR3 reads TGCAGCGTTTGGGGGGACAGCCACTACGAGCAGTACTTC. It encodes CSVWGDSHYEQYF.